The 26 T cell receptor beta chains listed next were all sequenced from one sample in a study of T cells in Graves' hyperthyroidism and ophthalmopathy. The investigators amplified TCR beta CDR3 regions from RNA transcripts. First-round RT-PCR targeting the TCR CDR3 was performed with the HTBI primer set. In TCRdb, the multiplex PCR reads were re-called with MiXCR into one record per CDR3 protein. The sample includes 300,000 to 450,000 distinct CDR3 sequences, roughly 15% of them seen just once. Material for sequencing was blood. The receptors were gathered from a woman aged 30 to 39 with Graves' ophthalmopathy.

This clonotype was picked up many times. The rearrangement links TRBV6-1 to TRBJ2-2; TRBD1 matches at 9 bases. Trimming at V came to 6 bases and at J to 3 bases, leaving 5 bases not matched to a gene. CDR1 is MNHNS, CDR2 SASEGT, per germline. The CDR3 totals 15 residues. Here the CDR3 reads CASRWDRVDTGELFF. For the CDR3, the DNA is TGTGCCAGCAGATGGGACAGGGTGGACACCGGGGAGCTGTTTTTT.

This clonotype was seen many times. The chain couples TRBV30 to TRBJ2-3; a weak D match, TRBD2 (6 bases). V lost 4 bases to trimming and J lost 6 bases, with 11 bases between them. Per germline, CDR1 GTSNPN and CDR2 SVGIG (reference sequence). This CDR3 contains 12 residues. DNA of the CDR3: TGTGCCTGGACAACGGGGGTGGATACGCAGTATTTT. Protein: CAWTTGVDTQYF.

This clonotype has at least ten counts. This chain links TRBV4-1 with TRBJ2-3; 9 bases fit TRBD1. The germline gives CDR1 MGHRA, CDR2 YSYEKL. The V segment lost 0 bases and the J segment 1 base; nucleotides outside the gene matches: 8. The CDR3 runs 18 residues. CDR3 in DNA: TGCGCCAGCAGCCAAGATCCCTTACAGGGGGCTCGCACAGATACGCAGTATTTT. Protein product: CASSQDPLQGARTDTQYF.

In this sample, this clonotype turned up a few times. The chain joins TRBV5-6 to TRBJ2-2, with 7 bases identical to TRBD1. V lost 5 bases and J lost 7; bases outside the gene matches: 8. Germline CDR1 is SGHDT and CDR2 is YYEEEE. The CDR3 loop spans 14 amino acids. For the CDR3, the DNA is TGTGCCAGCAGGACCGACAGGGTGGGCGGGGAGCTGTTTTTT. Its protein is CASRTDRVGGELFF.

This clonotype came up a few times. The chain uses TRBV10-1 and TRBJ2-3; 8 positions match TRBD2. The CDR3 totals 16 residues. V was pared by 3 bases and J by 0 bases, with 5 bases of the junction left unmatched. Germline V CDR1 and CDR2: WNHNN, SYGVQD (reference sequence). CDR3 DNA: TGCGCCAGCAGTGAACCAAGCGGGGGTAGCACAGATACGCAGTATTTT. It yields the protein CASSEPSGGSTDTQYF.

This clonotype was counted a single time. This rearrangement joins TRBV28 to TRBJ1-2, with 9 bases that match TRBD1. The length of the CDR3 is 16 residues. Germline V CDR1 and CDR2: MDHEN, SYDVKM. V lost 5 bases to trimming and J lost 5 bases; unmatched junction nucleotides: 12. The DNA of the CDR3 is TGTGCCAGCAGTCTCCGGGGGGACAGGGTTTATTATGGCTACACCTTC. This codes for CASSLRGDRVYYGYTF.

In this sample, this clonotype turned up many times. The V and J genes are TRBV28 and TRBJ1-1; D remains unclear. The germline V and J ends were trimmed by 4 bases and 4 bases, with 16 bases remaining between them. This CDR3 region has 15 residues. CDR1 is MDHEN and CDR2 is SYDVKM in the germline V gene. The CDR3 sequence is CASSSPGPFGTEAFF. DNA for the CDR3: TGTGCCAGCAGTTCCCCGGGCCCCTTTGGCACTGAAGCTTTCTTT.

This clonotype was recorded many times. The V gene is TRBV5-6, the J gene TRBJ1-1, with D possibly matching TRBD1 (5 bases). Trimming took off 4 bases at V and 8 bases at J, with 18 bases between the two ends. The length of the CDR3 is 14 residues. Germline CDR1 is SGHDT and CDR2 is YYEEEE. This CDR3 reads CASSLYPTVKEAFF. CDR3 coding DNA: TGTGCCAGCAGCCTATACCCGACAGTCAAAGAAGCTTTCTTT.

This clonotype showed up many times. The CDR3 reads CASSPVFQEETQYF. DNA for the CDR3: TGTGCCAGCAGCCCGGTTTTTCAAGAGGAGACCCAGTACTTC. The genes are TRBV3-1 and TRBJ2-5; D ambiguous. Trimming removed 4 bases from V and 5 bases from J, with 14 bases in between. CDR1 is LGHDT and CDR2 is YNNKEL in the germline V gene (reference sequence). The length of the CDR3 is 14 residues.

This clonotype was seen at least ten times. The V and J genes are TRBV5-1 and TRBJ1-2, with 7 positions matching TRBD1. Unmatched junction bases numbered 11, after V lost 6 bases and J lost 6 bases. Germline loops: CDR1 SGHRS, CDR2 YFSETQ. CDR3 length equals 14 residues. The DNA for the CDR3 is TGCGCCAGCACTTTCACCGGACAGGCCGATGGCTACACCTTC. This translates into CASTFTGQADGYTF. The full variable domain, completed using reference TRBV5-1 and TRBJ1-2, is KAGVTQTPRYLIKTRGQQVTLSCSPISGHRSVSWYQQTPGQGLQFLFEYFSETQRNKGNFPGRFSGRQFSNSRSEMNVSTLELGDSALYLCASTFTGQADGYTFGSGTRLTVV.

This rearrangement joins TRBV18 to TRBJ1-1, with 9 bases that match TRBD1. V lost 1 base, J lost 6 bases, and 3 bases stayed unmatched. This CDR3 contains 14 residues. Per germline, CDR1 KGHSH and CDR2 LQKENI. The CDR3: CASSPLQGASEAFF. CDR3 sequence (DNA): TGTGCCAGCTCACCACTACAGGGGGCCTCTGAAGCTTTCTTT.

This clonotype showed up many times. The CDR3 region has the DNA TGTGCCTGGAACTTCAGAGGGCGGGGGGCATCAGATACGCAGTATTTT. Translating gives CAWNFRGRGASDTQYF. This rearrangement joins TRBV30 to TRBJ2-3; 8 bases agree with TRBD2. The CDR3 runs 16 residues. Per germline, CDR1 GTSNPN and CDR2 SVGIG (reference sequence). With V trimmed by 4 bases and J by 4 bases, 13 bases remained unmatched.

Note on this clonotype: This may stem from a read error, because a much larger clone lies one nucleotide away. J is TRBJ1-2 and V is TRBV28; D possibly corresponds to TRBD1 (6 bases). CDR3 size: 14 residues. Germline values: CDR1 MDHEN, CDR2 SYDVKM. The DNA of the CDR3 is TGTGCCGGCAGTCCGCCTCAGGGGTATCGTGACTACACCTTC. It encodes CAGSPPQGYRDYTF.

This clonotype has at least ten counts. The chain links TRBV18 to TRBJ1-1, with 7 bases aligning to TRBD1. Unmatched junction bases numbered 9, after V lost 5 bases and J lost 3 bases. The CDR3 has 15 amino acids. CDR1 and CDR2 from the germline V gene are KGHSH and LQKENI. The CDR3 DNA follows: TGTGCCAGCTCATCCGACAGGGAGCGATACACTGAAGCTTTCTTT. This sequence encodes CASSSDRERYTEAFF.

This clonotype was counted at least ten times. The V call is TRBV2, the J call TRBJ2-2; D ambiguous. Trimming cost V 2 bases and J 7 bases, with 8 bases left between them. The germline CDR1 and CDR2 sequences are SNHLY and FYNNEI. CDR3 length: 13 residues. The CDR3 region has the DNA TGTGCCAGCAGTGAATTGGTGAACGGGGAGCTGTTTTTT. It codes for CASSELVNGELFF.

This clonotype was found many times. V and J are TRBV18 and TRBJ1-5; possible D gene TRBD1, 5 bases. Germline V lookup: CDR1 KGHSH, CDR2 LQKENI. The CDR3 length is 14 residues. Trimming pared 6 bases from V and 3 bases from J, leaving 12 bases between. The CDR3 nucleotides are TGTGCCAGCTCCCCAGGGAGGATCAATCAGCCCCAGCATTTT. Translated, it gives CASSPGRINQPQHF.

This clonotype was counted many times. The chain couples TRBV6-6 to TRBJ1-6; 8 bases are shared with TRBD1. Unmatched junction bases numbered 4, after V lost 2 bases and J lost 7 bases. Germline assignment: CDR1 MNHNY and CDR2 SVGAGI (reference sequence). The CDR3 loop spans 15 amino acids. CDR3 region: CASSYPGQENSPLHF. The DNA of the CDR3 is TGTGCCAGCAGTTACCCGGGACAGGAGAATTCACCCCTCCACTTT.

This clonotype came up many times. V is TRBV2 and J is TRBJ1-2, with D unclear. V gave up 4 bases and J gave up 2 bases, with 8 bases separating them. The germline V gene encodes CDR1 SNHLY and CDR2 FYNNEI. The length of the CDR3 is 13 residues. The CDR3 nucleotides read TGTGCCAGCAGTGGGTTCCCAAACTATGGCTACACCTTC. Protein sequence: CASSGFPNYGYTF.

A remark on this clonotype: A much larger clone lies one base from this, so it may be a read error. This chain links TRBV19 with TRBJ2-1; TRBD2 agrees at 11 bases. This CDR3 spans 14 amino acids. V shed 4 bases and J 7 bases; nucleotides not matched to a gene: 3. Germline-derived CDR1 and CDR2 are LNHDA and SQIVND (reference sequence). This CDR3 is CASSKGLAENEQFF. The CDR3 DNA is TGTGCCAGTAGTAAGGGACTAGCGGAGAATGAGCAGTTCTTC.

This clonotype was counted many times. The chain has TRBV10-3 and TRBJ1-1, with D uncertain. The CDR3 spans 13 residues. Germline CDR1 and CDR2: ENHRY and SYGVKD. V lost 0 bases and J lost 11, with 13 bases in between. In DNA, the CDR3 is TGTGCCATCAGTGAGTCTGGAGTAGAGACCGCTTTCTTT. Its protein is CAISESGVETAFF.

Ten or more counts support this clonotype. The rearrangement links TRBV12-3 or TRBV12-4 to TRBJ2-3, with D possibly matching TRBD2 (6 bases). The CDR3 extends over 16 amino acids. Trimming stripped 1 base from V and 4 bases from J, with 15 bases between. As DNA, the CDR3 is TGTGCCAGCAGTTTAGAGGCGGGGAATTTGGCAGATACGCAGTATTTT. This codes for CASSLEAGNLADTQYF.

This clonotype was picked up many times. This sequence joins TRBV11-2 and TRBJ2-2; D may match TRBD1 or TRBD2 (5 bases each). Trimming stripped 6 bases from V and 3 bases from J, with 11 bases between. The length of the CDR3 is 14 residues. Per germline, CDR1 SGHAT and CDR2 FQNNGV. The CDR3 nucleotides read TGTGCCAGCAGGGACGGGGCATACACCGGGGAGCTGTTTTTT. It codes for CASRDGAYTGELFF. Drawing the rest from reference TRBV11-2 and TRBJ2-2, the complete variable domain is EAGVAQSPRYKIIEKRQSVAFWCNPISGHATLYWYQQILGQGPKLLIQFQNNGVVDDSQLPKDRFSAERLKGVDSTLKIQPAKLEDSAVYLCASRDGAYTGELFFGEGSRLTVL.

This clonotype was recorded at least ten times. The chain recombines TRBV27 with TRBJ1-2, with TRBD1 matching over 8 bases. The length of the CDR3 is 18 residues. Germline V gene data show CDR1 as MNHEY and CDR2 as SMNVEV (reference sequence). V lost 4 bases to trimming and J lost 4 bases; unmatched junction nucleotides: 17. CDR3 amino acids: CASSYTTGQAKGLYGYTF. CDR3 nucleotide sequence: TGTGCCAGCAGTTATACCACGGGACAGGCGAAGGGGCTCTATGGCTACACCTTC.

This clonotype turned up a few times. V and J are TRBV24-1 and TRBJ2-2; D gene uncertain. The CDR3 sequence is 15 residues long. The V and J ends lost 0 bases and 2 bases respectively, with 6 bases between them. Germline lookup yields CDR1 KGHDR and CDR2 SFDVKD. As DNA, the CDR3 is TGTGCCACCAGTGATTTGCGGCTCAACACCGGGGAGCTGTTTTTT. Translating it yields CATSDLRLNTGELFF.

Regarding this clonotype: Its ends do not fully match the called genes, so a read error is possible. V gene TRBV28 combines with J gene TRBJ2-2; 7 nucleotides align to TRBD2. Germline CDR1 MDHEN, CDR2 SYDVKM. This CDR3 has 13 amino acids. CDR3 region: CASNGGFPGELFF. CDR3 DNA: TGCGCCAGCAACGGGGGGTTCCCCGGGGAGCTGTTTTTT.

This clonotype was counted ten times or more. The rearrangement joins TRBV20-1 to TRBJ2-5; D is unclear. CDR1 and CDR2 (germline): DFQATT, SNEGSKA (reference sequence). Trimming removed 2 bases at V and 7 bases at J, with 14 bases between. This CDR3 spans 13 amino acids. CDR3 in DNA: TGCAGTGCTAGACCCCCATCAGTAGGGACCCAGTACTTC. It is translated as CSARPPSVGTQYF.